The 8 T cell receptor beta chains below come from one sample, sequenced in a study of T-cell reconstitution after alpha-beta-depleted transplantation in children. Unique molecular identifiers were incorporated during preparation of the TCRbeta library. One entry per CDR3 protein results from TCRdb running MiXCR on the PCR reads. The table includes some 80,000 distinct CDR3 sequences, 18% detected once. Sequenced here: PBMCs, mostly from graft donor cells, sampled 360 days after TCRalphabeta/CD19-depleted stem cell transplant. These receptor sequences come from a male patient aged 2-10 years who had a stem cell transplant for acute lymphoblastic leukemia, so the T cells may come from the graft donor.

This sequence joins TRBV20-1 and TRBJ2-3, with TRBD2 matching 9 bases. The CDR3 contains 16 residues. CDR1 is DFQATT, CDR2 SNEGSKA, per germline (reference sequence). Losses at the gene ends were 6 bases for V and 2 bases for J; bases not matched to a gene: 12. Written as DNA, the CDR3 is TGCAGTGCGCACCTAAGGAGCGGGAGGTTCACAGATACGCAGTATTTT. It is translated as CSAHLRSGRFTDTQYF.

This clonotype has a handful of counts. This chain joins TRBV5-6 and TRBJ1-5; D perhaps matches TRBD1 (5 bases). Deletions cut 4 bases from V and 4 bases from J, with 15 bases between. Germline V CDR1 and CDR2: SGHDT, YYEEEE. The CDR3 is 15 amino acids. The CDR3 sequence: CASSRTRDWNQPQHF. The CDR3 nucleotides read TGTGCCAGCAGCCGCACCCGGGACTGGAATCAGCCCCAGCATTTT.

This chain connects TRBV6-1 to TRBJ2-3; 13 bases align to TRBD2. V lost 10 bases, J lost 8 bases, and 15 bases stayed unmatched. The CDR3 is 16 amino acids. Germline loops: CDR1 MNHNS, CDR2 SASEGT. DNA for the CDR3: TGTGCCACCCGGGAACGACTAGCGGGAGGATCGGGTACGCAGTATTTT. Protein: CATRERLAGGSGTQYF.

The chain combines TRBV12-3 or TRBV12-4 with TRBJ2-5; possibly TRBD2 for D (5 bases). CDR3 length: 13 amino acids. Trimming left V 6 bases short and J 1 base short, with 9 bases between. The CDR3 DNA is TGTGCCAGCAGCCCGGGGATCCAAGAGACCCAGTACTTC. Translated: CASSPGIQETQYF.

This clonotype has a handful of counts. This chain joins TRBV28 and TRBJ2-2; weak D call: TRBD2 (6 bases). The germline V gene encodes CDR1 MDHEN and CDR2 SYDVKM. The V end lost 7 bases, the J end lost 8 bases, and 17 bases lay between the germline ends. The CDR3 contains 14 residues. The DNA for the CDR3 is TGTGCCAGCAAGTCACCCGGGAGATCAGGGGAGCTGTTTTTT. Its translation: CASKSPGRSGELFF.

This clonotype was recorded a few times. The chain uses TRBV9 and TRBJ2-3; TRBD2 matches 10 bases. The CDR3 has 15 amino acids. CDR1 SGDLS and CDR2 YYNGEE come from the germline V gene. V shed 1 base, J shed 5 bases, and the junction held 4 bases outside the gene matches. The CDR3 spells CASSVLLAGRDTQYF. In nucleotides, the CDR3 is TGTGCCAGCAGCGTACTACTAGCGGGGAGAGATACGCAGTATTTT.

The chain's CDR3 is CASSPTSGSRETQYF. The DNA for the CDR3 is TGTGCCAGCAGCCCGACTAGCGGGAGTCGGGAGACCCAGTACTTC. This sequence joins TRBV5-4 and TRBJ2-5, with 12 bases matching TRBD2. The CDR3 loop spans 15 amino acids. CDR1 is SGHNT and CDR2 is YYREEE in the germline V gene (reference sequence). Trimming removed 4 bases from V and 5 bases from J; junction bases left unmatched: 6.

The chain is built from TRBV2 and TRBJ1-4, with D hard to call. CDR1 SNHLY and CDR2 FYNNEI come from the germline V gene. The CDR3 totals 14 residues. V lost 8 bases and J lost 8, with 18 bases in between. Written as DNA, the CDR3 is TGTGCCAGCGCCCGTGAAGGGCGCTGGGAAAAACTGTTTTTT. Amino acid sequence: CASAREGRWEKLFF. Complete variable domain (other parts from reference TRBV2 and TRBJ1-4): EPEVTQTPSHQVTQMGQEVILRCVPISNHLYFYWYRQILGQKVEFLVSFYNNEISEKSEIFDDQFSVERPDGSNFTLKIRSTKLEDSAMYFCASAREGRWEKLFFGSGTQLSVL.